The source of this T cell receptor (beta chain) is a study of blood T cell repertoires in COVID-19. TCRdb's copy holds only in-frame clones and misses some; the assay was immunoSEQ multiplex PCR. The table has 360,000 or so clones, about 88% seen once. V trimming: 1 base; J trimming: 4 bases; junction bases outside the gene matches: 4. From germline, CDR1 is SEHNR and CDR2 FQNEAQ (reference sequence). The CDR3 has 16 amino acids. The origin of this receptor is a woman aged 30 to 39 who had been exposed to COVID-19. The sequenced sample consisted of PBMCs or T cells enriched from blood (not recorded which). The chain links TRBV7-9 to TRBJ2-3; 11 bases align to TRBD2. CDR3 loop: CASSLGLAGIADTQYF. In nucleotides, the CDR3 is TGTGCCAGCAGCTTAGGACTAGCGGGAATCGCAGATACGCAGTATTTT.